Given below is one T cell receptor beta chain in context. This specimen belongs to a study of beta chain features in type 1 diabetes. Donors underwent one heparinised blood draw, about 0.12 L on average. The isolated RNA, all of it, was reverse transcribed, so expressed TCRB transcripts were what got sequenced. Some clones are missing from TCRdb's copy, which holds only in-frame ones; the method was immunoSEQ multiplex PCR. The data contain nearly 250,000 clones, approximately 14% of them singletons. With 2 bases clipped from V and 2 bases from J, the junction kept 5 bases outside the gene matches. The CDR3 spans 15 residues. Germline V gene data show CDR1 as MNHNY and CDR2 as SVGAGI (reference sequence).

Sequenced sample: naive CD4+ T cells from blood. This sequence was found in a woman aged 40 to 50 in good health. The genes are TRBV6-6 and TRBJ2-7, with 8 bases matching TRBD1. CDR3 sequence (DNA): TGTGCCAGCAGTTACGGCAGGGGGCTGACCTACGAGCAGTACTTC. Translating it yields CASSYGRGLTYEQYF.